This TCR beta chain was captured in a study of blood T cells in healthy people across ages. A J-beta primer mix and a sample-barcoded 5' primer were used in a second PCR of about 7 to 11 cycles. Each cDNA molecule was tagged by a template-switch adaptor with 12 random nucleotides. Via MiXCR, TCRdb re-called the 5' RACE reads, giving one row per CDR3 protein. The table lists 1.2 million to 1.5 million distinct CDR3 sequences, approximately 59% of them singletons. Investigators took 9.5 to 10 milliliters of peripheral blood from every donor. A remark on this clonotype: Antigen: not known. At one end, the junction sequence differs from germline, possibly due to a read error.

CDR3 length equals 10 residues. Per the germline V gene, CDR1 is SNHLY and CDR2 is FYNNEI. Study conclusions and caveats: Observed TCR beta diversity per million T cells went down as age went up. This fall followed a roughly linear course with age. Strongly correlated with naive T cell percentage was TCR beta diversity.

The rearrangement joins TRBV2 to TRBJ2-7; the D gene is possibly TRBD2 (5 bases). Sequencing was done on a sample of blood. This clonotype originated in a man younger than 35 in good health. The CDR3 sequence: CAGSGLEQYF. The CDR3 DNA follows: TGTGCCGGCAGTGGACTCGAGCAGTACTTC.